The next 14 T cell receptor beta chains were all read from a single sample in a study of blood T cell repertoires in COVID-19. The assay was immunoSEQ multiplex PCR, and TCRdb's table has in-frame clones only and misses some. Of approximately 160,000 clones listed, roughly nine tenths are singletons. Sequencing input: peripheral blood. These receptors were taken from a woman in her 70s with acute or convalescent COVID-19.

This rearrangement joins TRBV7-9 to TRBJ1-2; D possibly corresponds to TRBD1 (5 bases). Germline V lookup: CDR1 SEHNR, CDR2 FQNEAQ (reference sequence). V was clipped by 1 base and J by 5 bases, with 11 bases between them. This CDR3 comprises 14 residues. CDR3: CASSLGQKVYGYTF. The CDR3 DNA sequence: TGTGCCAGCAGCTTAGGACAGAAAGTATATGGCTACACCTTC.

V usage is TRBV7-9 and J usage is TRBJ1-2, with 7 bases matching TRBD1. CDR1 is SEHNR and CDR2 is FQNEAQ in the germline V gene (reference sequence). V was pared by 3 bases and J by 8 bases, with 15 bases of the junction left unmatched. The CDR3 is made up of 16 amino acids. This CDR3 is CASSFSSSQGGFGYTF. As DNA, the CDR3 is TGTGCCAGCAGCTTTTCATCGTCGCAGGGGGGTTTCGGCTACACCTTC.

The chain has TRBV4-1 and TRBJ2-1; 11 nucleotides align to TRBD2. The CDR3 has 16 residues. V was pared by 4 bases and J by 4 bases, with 6 bases of the junction left unmatched. The germline gives CDR1 MGHRA, CDR2 YSYEKL. CDR3 coding DNA: TGCGCCAGCAGCCCGGGACTAGCGGAGTGGTACAATGAGCAGTTCTTC. It encodes CASSPGLAEWYNEQFF.

This clone was found once. The chain uses TRBV9 and TRBJ2-3; tentatively, D is TRBD1 (6 bases). The CDR3 has 14 residues. Per germline, CDR1 SGDLS and CDR2 YYNGEE. V gave up 3 bases and J gave up 0 bases, with 8 bases separating them. CDR3 DNA: TGTGCCAGCAGCGAGACAGGTAGCACAGATACGCAGTATTTT. Translated: CASSETGSTDTQYF.

This clone was seen once. CDR3 region: CASSQDGGRLAGGNEQFF. The DNA for the CDR3 is TGTGCCAGCAGCCAAGATGGAGGGCGCCTTGCCGGGGGCAATGAGCAGTTCTTC. The chain joins TRBV3-1 (or the pseudogene TRBV3-2) to TRBJ2-1, with a tentative D call TRBD2 (6 bases). The V gene lost 0 bases and the J gene lost 6 bases, with 21 bases spanning the gap. The germline gives CDR1 LGHDT, CDR2 YNNKEL (reference sequence). There are 18 residues in the CDR3.

This chain joins TRBV28 and TRBJ1-1; 7 bases map to TRBD1. With 3 bases clipped from V and 0 bases from J, the junction kept 1 base outside the gene matches. The length of the CDR3 is 14 residues. From germline, CDR1 is MDHEN and CDR2 SYDVKM. The CDR3 loop is CASSLDRMNTEAFF. The CDR3 DNA sequence: TGTGCCAGCAGTTTGGACAGGATGAACACTGAAGCTTTCTTT. Looking up the rest from reference TRBV28 and TRBJ1-1 gives the full variable domain: DVKVTQSSRYLVKRTGEKVFLECVQDMDHENMFWYRQDPGLGLRLIYFSYDVKMKEKGDIPEGYSVSREKKERFSLILESASTNQTSMYLCASSLDRMNTEAFFGQGTRLTVV.

V usage is TRBV19 and J usage is TRBJ1-4; the D gene is possibly TRBD1 (6 bases). The length of the CDR3 is 15 residues. V lost 6 bases, J lost 0 bases, and 11 bases lay in between. Germline-derived CDR1 and CDR2 are LNHDA and SQIVND (reference sequence). The CDR3: CASRAGGPTNEKLFF. The CDR3 coding sequence is TGTGCCAGTAGGGCCGGGGGGCCAACTAATGAAAAACTGTTTTTT. The whole variable domain, filled in from reference TRBV19 and TRBJ1-4, reads DGGITQSPKYLFRKEGQNVTLSCEQNLNHDAMYWYRQDPGQGLRLIYYSQIVNDFQKGDIAEGYSVSREKKESFPLTVTSAQKNPTAFYLCASRAGGPTNEKLFFGSGTQLSVL.

V and J are TRBV18 and TRBJ1-5; 8 bases map to TRBD1. V gave up 3 bases and J gave up 4 bases; unmatched junction bases: 5. The CDR3 consists of 15 residues. Germline-derived CDR1 and CDR2 are KGHSH and LQKENI. Here the CDR3 reads CASSPPGQANQPQHF. The CDR3 DNA reads TGTGCCAGCTCACCCCCGGGACAGGCGAATCAGCCCCAGCATTTT.

V is TRBV4-3 and J is TRBJ2-3, with D possibly TRBD2 on 5 matching bases. Looked up from germline, CDR1 is LGHNA and CDR2 is YSLEER. Trimming shortened V by 0 bases and J by 0 bases, and 10 bases separated the two germline ends. The CDR3 has 16 residues. This CDR3 reads CASSQDWGASTDTQYF. The CDR3 DNA reads TGCGCCAGCAGCCAAGATTGGGGAGCGAGCACAGATACGCAGTATTTT.

Here the CDR3 reads CSASGGGGALSTEAFF. In DNA, the CDR3 is TGCAGTGCTAGTGGAGGAGGGGGCGCCTTGAGCACTGAAGCTTTCTTT. The chain joins TRBV20-1 to TRBJ1-1; the match to TRBD1 covers 7 bases. With 3 bases clipped from V and 4 bases from J, the junction kept 14 bases outside the gene matches. CDR1 and CDR2 (germline): DFQATT, SNEGSKA (reference sequence). This CDR3 spans 16 amino acids.

The chain is built from TRBV28 and TRBJ1-1, with 7 bases aligning to TRBD1. Germline CDR1 MDHEN, CDR2 SYDVKM. V shed 8 bases and J 0 bases; nucleotides not matched to a gene: 3. This CDR3 is built from 13 residues. CDR3 coding DNA: TGTGCCAGCTTTCAGGGGGTGAACACTGAAGCTTTCTTT. Translated, it gives CASFQGVNTEAFF.

The chain links TRBV6-2 or TRBV6-3 to TRBJ1-3; tentative D call: TRBD1 (5 bases). With 2 bases removed from V and 4 bases from J, the gap between germline ends came to 12 bases. The CDR3 consists of 15 residues. Germline values: CDR1 MNHEY, CDR2 SVGEGT. CDR3 bases: TGTGCCAGCAGTTACGGGGGGAAAGGAGGAAACACCATATATTTT. Residues: CASSYGGKGGNTIYF.

The V call is TRBV11-3, the J call TRBJ2-1, with D possibly TRBD1 on 8 matching bases. Trimming removed 5 bases at V and 8 bases at J, with 19 bases between. CDR1 and CDR2 from the germline V gene are SGHNT and YENEEA. The CDR3 consists of 15 residues. The CDR3 DNA sequence: TGTGCCAGCAGCCCTAAACAGGGGGGGAGGGATGAGCAGTTCTTC. It encodes CASSPKQGGRDEQFF. Together with reference TRBV11-3 and TRBJ2-1, the CDR3 gives the full variable domain: EAGVVQSPRYKIIEKKQPVAFWCNPISGHNTLYWYLQNLGQGPELLIRYENEEAVDDSQLPKDRFSAERLKGVDSTLKIQPAELGDSAVYLCASSPKQGGRDEQFFGPGTRLTVL.

V gene TRBV28 combines with J gene TRBJ1-5, with 7 bases aligning to TRBD1. CDR3 size: 18 residues. Germline V gene lookup returns CDR1 MDHEN and CDR2 SYDVKM. The junction had 8 bases not matched to a gene; V was cut back by 0 bases and J by 0 bases. The CDR3 reads CASSLWAGGQNSNQPQHF. For the CDR3, the DNA is TGTGCCAGCAGTTTATGGGCAGGGGGACAAAATAGCAATCAGCCCCAGCATTTT.